The T cell receptor (beta chain) described here comes from a study of shared clonotypes between healthy human individuals. Study-wide findings and caveats: In four donors, about 5% of naive CD4 clonotypes appeared in common.

Profiled with immunoSEQ multiplex PCR; TCRdb holds only in-frame clones, not every one. The sample comprises 2 million to 3 million clones, more than 85% of which are singletons, and about 0.39% rests with the top ten. As regards this clone: Its specificity is unknown.

The receptor was derived from a man aged 18 to 30 in good health. Some clones in this sample may be carry-over from other donors' samples. Sequencing was done on a sample of naive CD4+ T cells from PBMCs. Stated subset: CD45RA+ positively selected.

The CDR3 here is CASSLVVVAGELFF. CDR3 DNA sequence: TGTGCCAGCAGCTTAGTGGTTGTCGCCGGGGAGCTGTTTTTT. J is TRBJ2-2 and V is TRBV7-9; D is undetermined. With 1 base removed from V and 6 bases from J, the gap between germline ends came to 9 bases. This CDR3 comprises 14 residues. CDR1 and CDR2 from the germline V gene are SEHNR and FQNEAQ (reference sequence).